This record concerns one T cell receptor beta chain sequence. The data were obtained in a study of blood T cell repertoires in COVID-19. On the study more broadly: Samples came from the United States, Italy and Spain, spanning acute and convalescent COVID-19.

Germline CDR1 SEHNR, CDR2 FQNEAQ (reference sequence). The CDR3 spans 17 residues. V was cut by 4 bases and J by 0 bases, with 13 bases left in between. Original handling: Counts of nucleated cells, estimated from reference gene primer amplification, were obtained. The repertoire was sequenced with immunoSEQ multiplex PCR; TCRdb's copy has only in-frame clones and lacks some. The V and J calls and clone size are taken from that table; D and trimming were inferred from the DNA. The profile shows 68,000 or so clones, over 65% of them singletons. The sample comprised peripheral blood. The rearrangement links TRBV7-9 to TRBJ2-6; tentative D call: TRBD1 (6 bases). This clonotype originated in a human donor in a cohort sampled during active COVID-19. The CDR3 DNA sequence: TGTGCCAGCAGCTCAGGGGTAGACCACTCTGGGGCCAACGTCCTGACTTTC. Its translation: CASSSGVDHSGANVLTF.